These 27 T cell receptor beta chains came from one sample sequenced in a study of identical twins. TCRdb re-analysed the 5' RACE reads in MiXCR, keeping a single row per CDR3 protein. The table has 400,000 to 550,000 distinct CDR3 sequences, 13% to 15% seen once. These data also formed part of another study, on yellow fever vaccine responses in identical twins.

Sequenced input: CD4+ T cells sorted from blood. These TCRs come from a woman aged 18-29 years in good health.

In this sample, this clonotype turned up many times. V usage is TRBV6-5 and J usage is TRBJ1-2; no firm D call. V dropped 2 bases and J dropped 4 bases, with 8 bases sitting between them. There are 13 residues in the CDR3. Germline CDR1 reads MNHEY; CDR2 reads SVGAGI. The CDR3 here is CASSYREGYGYTF. CDR3 sequence (DNA): TGTGCCAGCAGTTACAGGGAGGGCTATGGCTACACCTTC.

This CDR3 is CASSLSPGGGITDTQYF. CDR3 sequence (DNA): TGTGCCAGCAGCTTGTCTCCCGGGGGGGGAATCACAGATACGCAGTATTTT. The V call is TRBV5-5, the J call TRBJ2-3; the match to TRBD2 covers 8 bases. This CDR3 comprises 17 residues. CDR1 and CDR2 from the germline V gene are SGHKS and YYEKEE (reference sequence). The V and J ends lost 1 base and 2 bases, in that order; junction bases with no gene match: 9.

The CDR3 is CASSVGQHTGELFF. The CDR3 DNA reads TGTGCCAGCAGCGTAGGACAACACACCGGGGAGCTGTTTTTT. The chain couples TRBV9 to TRBJ2-2, with D unresolved. CDR3 length equals 14 residues. Germline CDR1 is SGDLS and CDR2 is YYNGEE. V was shortened by 0 bases and J by 3 bases, with 6 bases between the two germline ends.

This clonotype was picked up many times. The chain couples TRBV5-1 to TRBJ2-3, with D tentatively TRBD1 (6 bases). Germline V gene lookup returns CDR1 SGHRS and CDR2 YFSETQ. Trimming pared 4 bases from V and 2 bases from J, leaving 14 bases between. The CDR3 length is 15 residues. The DNA of the CDR3 is TGCGCCAGCAGCCCCCCAGGGGCTGACACAGATACGCAGTATTTT. Protein: CASSPPGADTDTQYF.

The chain employs TRBV3-1 and TRBJ2-7; 11 bases fit TRBD1. The germline gives CDR1 LGHDT, CDR2 YNNKEL (reference sequence). The length of the CDR3 is 13 residues. V gave up 7 bases and J gave up 6 bases; unmatched junction bases: 5. The CDR3 DNA reads as TGTGCCAGCACCCTGGGACAGGGGGGCGAGCAGTACTTC. Translating it yields CASTLGQGGEQYF.

The rearrangement links TRBV12-3 or TRBV12-4 to TRBJ2-7, with 7 bases fitting TRBD1. The J segment lost 2 bases and the V segment lost 7 bases, leaving 8 bases of the junction unmatched. This CDR3 spans 14 amino acids. The CDR3 nucleotides are TGTGCCAGCATCCCAACAGGGGTGACCTACGAGCAGTACTTC. Protein: CASIPTGVTYEQYF.

This clonotype was seen a handful of times. The rearrangement links TRBV18 to TRBJ2-3; TRBD2 agrees at 12 bases. This CDR3 region has 16 residues. With 2 bases clipped from V and 5 bases from J, the junction kept 5 bases outside the gene matches. Looked up from germline, CDR1 is KGHSH and CDR2 is LQKENI. The CDR3 bases are TGTGCCAGCTCACCATTGACTAGCGGGAGTGGAGATACGCAGTATTTT. This codes for CASSPLTSGSGDTQYF.

This clonotype has only a few counts. The V and J genes are TRBV5-1 and TRBJ2-3, with D unclear. Germline V gives CDR1 SGHRS, CDR2 YFSETQ. V dropped 0 bases and J dropped 1 base, with 6 bases sitting between them. The CDR3 has 14 residues. CDR3 coding DNA: TGCGCCAGCAGCTTGGAGACGCGCACAGATACGCAGTATTTT. This encodes CASSLETRTDTQYF.

The rearrangement links TRBV20-1 to TRBJ2-2; no clear D. The CDR3 totals 17 residues. CDR1 and CDR2 (germline): DFQATT, SNEGSKA (reference sequence). V was pared by 4 bases and J by 5 bases, with 23 bases between. The CDR3 region is CSATKGAGRLETGELFF. CDR3 DNA: TGCAGTGCTACAAAGGGCGCCGGACGCTTGGAAACCGGGGAGCTGTTTTTT.

This clonotype appeared a few times. The rearrangement uses TRBV3-1 and TRBJ2-7; the D gene is possibly TRBD2 (5 bases). The CDR3 covers 14 residues. V lost 5 bases and J 2 bases, leaving 13 bases between the germline ends. Germline values: CDR1 LGHDT, CDR2 YNNKEL (reference sequence). CDR3 sequence: CASSTTRTAYEQYF. CDR3 bases: TGTGCCAGCAGCACCACCCGGACTGCCTACGAGCAGTACTTC.

This clonotype occurred a few times. The gene calls are TRBV27 and TRBJ2-5, with TRBD1 matching over 8 bases. The junction had 12 bases not matched to a gene; V was cut back by 4 bases and J by 5 bases. Germline CDR1 MNHEY, CDR2 SMNVEV (reference sequence). The CDR3 runs 16 residues. The CDR3 loop reads CASSYRTGIGRETQYF. The DNA for the CDR3 is TGTGCCAGCAGTTACCGGACAGGGATTGGTCGGGAGACCCAGTACTTC.

This clonotype has a handful of counts. The chain recombines TRBV20-1 with TRBJ2-3; weak D call: TRBD1 (6 bases). V dropped 5 bases and J dropped 3 bases, with 9 bases sitting between them. The length of the CDR3 is 12 residues. Germline CDR1 and CDR2: DFQATT and SNEGSKA (reference sequence). The CDR3 loop reads CSAPGQTDTQYF. Written as DNA, the CDR3 is TGCAGTGCTCCCGGACAGACAGATACGCAGTATTTT.

J is TRBJ2-5 and V is TRBV5-5; D not resolved. The V gene lost 4 bases and the J gene lost 0 bases, with 13 bases spanning the gap. Germline CDR1 is SGHKS and CDR2 is YYEKEE (reference sequence). CDR3 length: 15 residues. CDR3 residues: CASSPRAWYQETQYF. As DNA, the CDR3 is TGTGCCAGCAGCCCAAGAGCGTGGTACCAAGAGACCCAGTACTTC.

This clonotype showed up just a few times. The chain has TRBV28 and TRBJ2-3, with 8 bases fitting TRBD2. This CDR3 spans 16 amino acids. Trimming cost V 4 bases and J 2 bases; bases outside gene matches: 8. CDR1 is MDHEN, CDR2 SYDVKM, per germline. This CDR3 reads CASSSPALADTDTQYF. In nucleotides, the CDR3 is TGTGCCAGCAGTTCCCCTGCACTAGCGGACACAGATACGCAGTATTTT. Full variable domain (outside the CDR3, taken from reference TRBV28 and TRBJ2-3): DVKVTQSSRYLVKRTGEKVFLECVQDMDHENMFWYRQDPGLGLRLIYFSYDVKMKEKGDIPEGYSVSREKKERFSLILESASTNQTSMYLCASSSPALADTDTQYFGPGTRLTVL.

This clonotype appeared many times. This chain uses TRBV6-2 or TRBV6-3 with TRBJ2-1; TRBD2 agrees at 13 bases. CDR1 is MNHEY, CDR2 SVGEGT, per germline. This CDR3 is built from 16 residues. With V trimmed by 6 bases and J by 7 bases, 9 bases remained unmatched. The CDR3 nucleotides read TGTGCCAGCAGCTTCGGGACTAGCGGGATGCGAAATGAGCAGTTCTTC. Translating it yields CASSFGTSGMRNEQFF.

V usage is TRBV5-6 and J usage is TRBJ2-5; D uncertain. The CDR3 has 14 residues. Germline V gene lookup returns CDR1 SGHDT and CDR2 YYEEEE. Between the trimmed V and J ends, which lost 2 bases and 10 bases, there was a span of 18 bases. The CDR3: CASSFGSERLVQYF. As DNA, the CDR3 is TGTGCCAGCAGCTTCGGTTCAGAAAGGTTGGTCCAGTACTTC.

V and J are TRBV20-1 and TRBJ2-1; 10 bases agree with TRBD2. This CDR3 is 13 amino acids long. CDR1 and CDR2 (germline): DFQATT, SNEGSKA (reference sequence). The J segment lost 9 bases and the V segment lost 3 bases, leaving 5 bases of the junction unmatched. DNA for the CDR3: TGCAGTGCTAGTAGCGGGAGGAGTGTTGAGCAGTTCTTC. This gives the protein CSASSGRSVEQFF.

This clonotype has only a few counts. The chain carries TRBV29-1 and TRBJ2-7; 11 bases align to TRBD2. From germline, CDR1 is SQVTM and CDR2 ANQGSEA. CDR3 length equals 14 residues. V lost 4 bases to trimming and J lost 7 bases; unmatched junction nucleotides: 9. As DNA, the CDR3 is TGCAGCGTTGCCCTGTTAGCGGGAGGGCCGGAGCAGTACTTC. Translating it yields CSVALLAGGPEQYF.

This clonotype was recorded a few times. The chain employs TRBV6-4 and TRBJ2-2; 8 nucleotides match TRBD2. V lost 5 bases, J lost 4 bases, and 6 bases stayed unmatched. Looked up from germline, CDR1 is MRHNA and CDR2 is SNTAGT. CDR3 length: 15 residues. The CDR3: CASSLSGKSTGELFF. The CDR3 DNA is TGTGCCAGCAGTCTTAGCGGGAAGTCCACCGGGGAGCTGTTTTTT.

This chain joins TRBV21-1 and TRBJ1-2; TRBD1 reflects the table's D call only, with no check against the DNA. TRBV21-1 is described as a pseudogene. The CDR3 has 14 amino acids. The DNA for the CDR3 is TGTGCCAGCAGCATGGACAGGGGGACTAATGGCTACACCTTC. It yields the protein CASSMDRGTNGYTF.

This clonotype occurred a few times. The V and J genes are TRBV20-1 and TRBJ1-6; 9 nucleotides line up with TRBD1. This CDR3 comprises 15 residues. Germline values: CDR1 DFQATT, CDR2 SNEGSKA (reference sequence). V lost 6 bases to trimming and J lost 7 bases; unmatched junction nucleotides: 10. This CDR3 is CSAQVRDRVNSPLHF. The CDR3 nucleotides are TGCAGTGCGCAAGTTAGGGACAGGGTGAATTCACCCCTCCACTTT.

This clonotype was detected a few times. The chain joins TRBV28 to TRBJ2-2; D is perhaps TRBD1 (6 bases). Germline loops: CDR1 MDHEN, CDR2 SYDVKM. The CDR3 loop spans 19 amino acids. The CDR3 region has the DNA TGTGCAACCGGCCTGGGAGAGTTTAGTTTGTACAGGGACCCCGGGGAGCTGTTTTTT. Its protein is CATGLGEFSLYRDPGELFF.

V usage is TRBV6-2 or TRBV6-3 and J usage is TRBJ2-5; tentatively, D is TRBD2 (5 bases). The V gene lost 5 bases and the J gene lost 7 bases, with 11 bases spanning the gap. Germline-derived CDR1 and CDR2 are MNHEY and SVGEGT. The CDR3 loop spans 12 amino acids. The DNA for the CDR3 is TGTGCCAGCAGTGCCGGGGTTACGACCCAGTACTTC. This sequence encodes CASSAGVTTQYF.

The genes are TRBV20-1 and TRBJ2-7, with TRBD2 matching over 15 bases. V lost 6 bases and J lost 5; bases outside the gene matches: 14. This CDR3 is built from 17 residues. From germline, CDR1 is DFQATT and CDR2 SNEGSKA (reference sequence). CDR3 nucleotide sequence: TGCAGTGCCCCGTCCTGGACTAGCGGGAGGGAGGGCGACGAGCAGTACTTC. Amino acid sequence: CSAPSWTSGREGDEQYF.

V gene TRBV2 combines with J gene TRBJ2-1, with D possibly being TRBD2 (7 bases). The CDR3 totals 15 residues. The V and J ends lost 2 bases and 2 bases respectively, with 10 bases between them. Per the germline V gene, CDR1 is SNHLY and CDR2 is FYNNEI. This chain's CDR3 is CASSESGGPYNEQFF. The CDR3 nucleotides are TGTGCCAGCAGTGAATCGGGGGGCCCCTACAATGAGCAGTTCTTC. The full variable domain, completed using reference TRBV2 and TRBJ2-1, is EPEVTQTPSHQVTQMGQEVILRCVPISNHLYFYWYRQILGQKVEFLVSFYNNEISEKSEIFDDQFSVERPDGSNFTLKIRSTKLEDSAMYFCASSESGGPYNEQFFGPGTRLTVL.

The J gene is TRBJ2-3, the V gene TRBV7-2; D might be TRBD1 or TRBD2, each matching 5 bases. CDR3 length: 14 amino acids. Trimming shortened V by 3 bases and J by 6 bases, and 13 bases separated the two germline ends. Germline values: CDR1 SGHTA, CDR2 FQGNSA. For the CDR3, the DNA is TGTGCCAGCAGCTTTGGTTGGGGGTCGGATACGCAGTATTTT. Protein product: CASSFGWGSDTQYF.

The sample holds a few counts of this clonotype. The DNA of the CDR3 is TGTGCCAGCAGCTTAGGGTCAGGGTTCGAGCAGTACTTC. Translated, it gives CASSLGSGFEQYF. V is TRBV7-6 and J is TRBJ2-7; a weak D match, TRBD1 (5 bases). V lost 1 base and J lost 6, with 10 bases in between. The germline V gene has CDR1 SGHVS and CDR2 FNYEAQ. This CDR3 is built from 13 residues.